The following is a T cell receptor (beta chain) sequence with its context. Its antigen is unidentified. cDNA libraries of TCR beta carried unique molecular identifiers. The T cell input of about 1 to 10 million gave approximately 460,000 cDNA molecules. One entry per CDR3 protein, called by TCRdb with MiXCR from the PCR reads. The table lists roughly 180,000 distinct CDR3 sequences, 25% to 35% of them singletons. This entry comes from a study of post-analysis software for immune sequencing data. Study-level points and caveats: The five TRBV segments detected at higher frequency in patients than in controls included TRBV5-6, TRBV5-1 and TRBV20-1. Strong co-clustering by F measure linked samples that shared a preparation batch.

Germline assignment: CDR1 SGHTA and CDR2 FQGNSA. Trimming stripped 2 bases from V and 0 bases from J, with 12 bases between. This CDR3 region has 16 residues. This sequence was found in a girl aged 10-17 years with multiple sclerosis. This chain uses TRBV7-2 with TRBJ2-3; D possibly corresponds to TRBD1 (6 bases). Sequenced material: blood. The CDR3 here is CASSLFNRVSTDTQYF. CDR3 nucleotides: TGTGCCAGCAGCTTATTCAACAGGGTTAGCACAGATACGCAGTATTTT.